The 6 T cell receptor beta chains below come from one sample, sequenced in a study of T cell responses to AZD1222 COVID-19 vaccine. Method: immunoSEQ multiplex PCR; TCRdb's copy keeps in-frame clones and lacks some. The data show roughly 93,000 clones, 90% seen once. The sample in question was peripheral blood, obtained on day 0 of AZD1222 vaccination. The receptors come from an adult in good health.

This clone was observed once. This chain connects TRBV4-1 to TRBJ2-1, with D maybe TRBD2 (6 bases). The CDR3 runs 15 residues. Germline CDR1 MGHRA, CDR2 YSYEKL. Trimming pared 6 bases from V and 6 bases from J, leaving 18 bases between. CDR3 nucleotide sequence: TGCGCCAGCAGTAACCCGGGACTTCGGCCCAATGAGCAGTTCTTC. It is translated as CASSNPGLRPNEQFF.

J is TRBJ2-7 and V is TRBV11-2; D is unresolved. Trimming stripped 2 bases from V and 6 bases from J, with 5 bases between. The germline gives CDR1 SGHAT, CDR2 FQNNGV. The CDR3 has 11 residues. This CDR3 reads CASSLKSEQYF. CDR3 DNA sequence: TGTGCCAGCAGCTTAAAGAGCGAGCAGTACTTC. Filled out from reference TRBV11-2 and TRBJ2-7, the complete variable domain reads EAGVAQSPRYKIIEKRQSVAFWCNPISGHATLYWYQQILGQGPKLLIQFQNNGVVDDSQLPKDRFSAERLKGVDSTLKIQPAKLEDSAVYLCASSLKSEQYFGPGTRLTVT.

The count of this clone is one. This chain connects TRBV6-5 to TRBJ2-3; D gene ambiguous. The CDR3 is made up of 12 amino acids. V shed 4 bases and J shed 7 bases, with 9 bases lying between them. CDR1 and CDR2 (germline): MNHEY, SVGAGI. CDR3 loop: CASSFDLYTQYF. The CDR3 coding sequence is TGTGCCAGCAGTTTCGACTTATATACGCAGTATTTT.

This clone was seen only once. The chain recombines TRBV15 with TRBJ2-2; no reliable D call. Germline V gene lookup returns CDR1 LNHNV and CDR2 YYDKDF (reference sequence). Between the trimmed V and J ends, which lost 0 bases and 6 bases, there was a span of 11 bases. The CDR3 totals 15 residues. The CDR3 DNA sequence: TGTGCCACCAGCAGAGATCTAATGGGCTCCGGGGAGCTGTTTTTT. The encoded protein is CATSRDLMGSGELFF.

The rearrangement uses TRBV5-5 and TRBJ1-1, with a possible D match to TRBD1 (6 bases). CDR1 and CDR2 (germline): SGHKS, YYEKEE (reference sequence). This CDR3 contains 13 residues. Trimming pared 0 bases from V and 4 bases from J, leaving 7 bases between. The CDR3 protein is CASSLGGGTEAFF. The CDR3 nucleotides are TGTGCCAGCAGCTTGGGAGGGGGCACTGAAGCTTTCTTT.

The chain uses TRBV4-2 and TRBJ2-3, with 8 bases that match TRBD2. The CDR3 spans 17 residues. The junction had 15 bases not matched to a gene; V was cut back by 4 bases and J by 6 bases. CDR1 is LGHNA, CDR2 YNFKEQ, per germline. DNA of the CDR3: TGTGCCAGCAGCCCTGCCGAGGGGAGCGGGAGTTCGGATACGCAGTATTTT. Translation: CASSPAEGSGSSDTQYF.